These 9 T cell receptor beta chains originate from one sample sequenced in a study of human T cells and chemical hapten exposure. MiXCR, applied by TCRdb to the RACE reads, yields one record per CDR3 protein. Of fewer than 400,000 distinct CDR3 sequences in the sample, around 7% were seen once. Sample time point: patch test 1, 2 weeks after DPC sensitization. The sample's treatment: therapeutic diphenylcyclopropenone sensitization with weekly scalp DPC. The sample consisted of whole blood, taken in connection with sensitization to the hapten diphenylcyclopropenone (DPC). The receptors derive from a young woman with alopecia areata. Some clones in this sample may be carry-over from other donors' samples.

This clonotype was seen only a few times. The chain has TRBV7-2 and TRBJ2-1, with 9 nucleotides matching TRBD2. The CDR3 runs 16 residues. J lost 4 bases, V lost 0 bases, and 4 bases had no gene match. The germline gives CDR1 SGHTA, CDR2 FQGNSA. CDR3 DNA: TGTGCCAGCAGCTTAGCGCGCGGGGGGGAATACAATGAGCAGTTCTTC. It encodes CASSLARGGEYNEQFF.

The chain joins TRBV20-1 to TRBJ1-3, with D unresolved. The CDR3 contains 13 residues. V lost 7 bases and J lost 4, with 14 bases in between. Germline CDR1 is DFQATT and CDR2 is SNEGSKA (reference sequence). The chain's CDR3 is CSGADEGGNTIYF. The CDR3 DNA reads TGCAGTGGTGCGGACGAAGGCGGAAACACCATATATTTT.

This clonotype occurred a few times. The V and J genes are TRBV12-1 and TRBJ2-2; the table names TRBD1, a call not compared with the DNA. TRBV12-1 is assigned pseudogene status. This CDR3 comprises 15 residues. CDR3 sequence reads: CASSSVGGQAGELFF. The CDR3 coding sequence is TGTGCCAGCAGCTCCGTGGGGGGGCAGGCCGGGGAGCTGTTTTTT.

In this sample, this clonotype turned up a few times. The chain carries TRBV4-2 and TRBJ2-3; 8 bases map to TRBD2. Germline loops: CDR1 LGHNA, CDR2 YNFKEQ. This CDR3 is built from 17 residues. J gave up 3 bases and V 0 bases, and 8 bases lay outside the gene matches. CDR3 coding DNA: TGTGCCAGCAGCCAAGATCTAGGTAGCGGGGAAACAGATACGCAGTATTTT. Protein sequence: CASSQDLGSGETDTQYF.

The chain employs TRBV7-2 and TRBJ2-1, with a possible D match to TRBD2 (6 bases). The V gene's germline CDR1 is SGHTA and CDR2 FQGNSA. The ends were cut back, 3 bases at V and 10 bases at J, with 19 bases in the middle. CDR3 size: 15 residues. CDR3: CASSLAGTAISEQFF. CDR3 nucleotides: TGTGCCAGCAGCTTGGCCGGGACTGCCATAAGCGAGCAGTTCTTC.

This clonotype turned up a few times. The chain joins TRBV6-5 to TRBJ1-5; D is possibly TRBD1 (6 bases). Trimming stripped 5 bases from V and 7 bases from J, with 18 bases between. The CDR3 loop spans 15 amino acids. Germline CDR1 MNHEY, CDR2 SVGAGI. CDR3 loop: CASSPNRAQGQPQHF. CDR3 bases: TGTGCCAGCAGTCCCAACAGGGCCCAAGGCCAGCCCCAGCATTTT.

Many counts were recorded for this clonotype. The chain is built from TRBV2 and TRBJ2-1, with D maybe TRBD2 (5 bases). V was shortened by 8 bases and J by 7 bases, with 9 bases between the two germline ends. The CDR3 length is 11 residues. Per germline, CDR1 SNHLY and CDR2 FYNNEI. The CDR3 coding sequence is TGTGCCAGCGGAGGAGATAATGAGCAGTTCTTC. It encodes CASGGDNEQFF.

Only a few counts were recorded for this clonotype. As DNA, the CDR3 is TGTGCCAGCAGCTCCACCGGGACGGCTAACACTGAAGCTTTCTTT. Protein product: CASSSTGTANTEAFF. The chain carries TRBV7-3 and TRBJ1-1; D might be TRBD1 (5 bases). The CDR3 runs to 15 residues. Germline CDR1 is SGHTA and CDR2 is FQGTGA. V was pared by 4 bases and J by 2 bases, with 14 bases between.

This clonotype was picked up a small number of times. The chain uses TRBV7-9 and TRBJ1-2; 9 bases map to TRBD1. The V gene end was trimmed by 0 bases and the J gene end by 5 bases; junction bases not matched to a gene: 4. The CDR3 spans 15 residues. Germline CDR1 is SEHNR and CDR2 is FQNEAQ (reference sequence). The CDR3 loop reads CASSLAGTGWYGYTF. In DNA, the CDR3 is TGTGCCAGCAGCTTAGCGGGGACAGGGTGGTATGGCTACACCTTC.